This TCR beta chain was retrieved from a study of blood T cell repertoires in COVID-19 (dated by TCRdb to the early 2020s). With respect to the entire study: Samples from collaborators originated in the United States, Italy and Spain and spanned both the acute and convalescent phases of COVID-19. The prospective study material was composed of cDNA or gDNA derived from T cells, B-cell-depleted T cells, or PBMCs. Subjects who had been exposed to COVID-19, were actively infected with it, or had recovered from it provided the deeply sampled blood TCRbeta repertoires that made up the dataset. The repertoires were released in a freely available public database intended as a resource for research on the immune response to SARS-CoV-2. The samples were drawn from two sources: the first 160 participants of the ongoing ImmuneRACE study, and 950 to 1,500 subjects contributed by 6 global collaborators. Nearly every sample came with metadata listing a de-identified subject ID, COVID-19 status, age in years and sex. Where available, HLA class I and class II types were obtained from metadata supplied by the sample provider rather than from assay-based typing. What the authors observed across the whole study: The quantity of clinical and demographic metadata differed by source and by participant and was supplied without curation.

In its sample, this clone was seen once. Its binding antigen is unknown. No base-level quality is on record; no much larger clone is a single base apart. TCRbeta CDR3 regions were amplified from genomic DNA using the immunoSEQ Assay, a bias-controlled multiplex PCR. Turning to the authors' computational methods: Within the assay, amplification of reference gene primers was used to estimate how many nucleated cells each sample contained. To quantify the absolute abundance of each unique TCRbeta CDR3 rearrangement, sequence reads were collapsed and filtered. For each sample, productive Simpson clonality was calculated as the square root of Simpson's diversity index across productive rearrangements. TCRdb obtained this table from immuneACCESS and retained in-frame rearrangements with V and J assigned. These tables miss some clones; where compared with another copy, unresolved V genes account for less than half of the shortfall, and the remainder is unexplained. Clone size and the V and J calls come from that table; the DNA yielded D and trimming. A total of approximately 83,000 clones appear in this sample, 77% of them only once. Clones ranked in the top ten supply roughly 9.8% of the sample.

Whole blood was collected in K2EDTA tubes by collaborating institutions according to the institutions' own protocols. For TCRbeta analysis, collaborators shipped samples as frozen whole blood, isolated PBMCs, or DNA extracted from either of those sample types. Taken from cysteine to phenylalanine, the CDR3 has 16 residues. Left in the record is the CDR3 DNA by itself, 48 bases read in frame from the first base. Taken from the germline V gene, the CDR1 and CDR2 loops are LGHNA and YNFKEQ. The germline ends are 9 bases apart after V is trimmed by 1 base and J by 0 bases. The sequencing input was peripheral blood. In this chain, TRBV4-2 is recombined with TRBJ1-4, with no D gene named confidently. The sequence was obtained from a woman aged 80 or over with acute or convalescent COVID-19. The DNA sequence is given as TGTGCCAGCAGCCAAGGCAGGTTCACAACTAATGAAAAACTGTTTTTT. Translation gives CASSQGRFTTNEKLFF.